The 22 T cell receptor beta chains in this list originate from one sample, sequenced in a study of control samples from healthy donors and cancer patients. Method: immunoSEQ multiplex PCR; TCRdb's copy keeps in-frame clones and lacks some. This table has about 120,000 clones, 80% to 95% appearing once. Sequencing input: blood. The receptors stem from a man aged 18 to 29 in good health.

The rearrangement joins TRBV9 to TRBJ2-1, with no clear D. V was clipped by 0 bases and J by 2 bases, with 9 bases between them. Germline V gives CDR1 SGDLS, CDR2 YYNGEE. CDR3 size: 15 residues. The CDR3 is CASSVVAEPYNEQFF. CDR3 coding DNA: TGTGCCAGCAGCGTAGTGGCAGAGCCCTACAATGAGCAGTTCTTC.

This chain joins TRBV5-1 and TRBJ2-5, with TRBD2 identical over 14 bases. Germline values: CDR1 SGHRS, CDR2 YFSETQ. J gave up 5 bases and V 3 bases, and 6 bases lay outside the gene matches. The length of the CDR3 is 16 residues. The DNA of the CDR3 is TGCGCCAGCAGCTCGGGACTAGCGGGGGTAGGGGAGACCCAGTACTTC. As protein: CASSSGLAGVGETQYF.

The chain employs TRBV3-1 (or the pseudogene TRBV3-2) and TRBJ2-5; 9 positions agree with TRBD2. The V segment lost 3 bases and the J segment 1 base; nucleotides outside the gene matches: 0. This CDR3 spans 14 amino acids. The germline V gene encodes CDR1 LGHDT and CDR2 YNNKEL (reference sequence). As DNA, the CDR3 is TGTGCCAGCAGCCAGCGGGGGGGCCAAGAGACCCAGTACTTC. Its translation: CASSQRGGQETQYF.

In nucleotides, the CDR3 is TGCGCCAGCAGCGGCGCCGGACAGGAAAACATTCAGTACTTC. It codes for CASSGAGQENIQYF. The V and J genes are TRBV5-1 and TRBJ2-4; 7 nucleotides match TRBD1. CDR3 length: 14 residues. Germline values: CDR1 SGHRS, CDR2 YFSETQ. V lost 4 bases and J lost 5; bases outside the gene matches: 6.

The chain recombines TRBV19 with TRBJ1-1; TRBD1 agrees at 7 bases. The CDR3 length is 15 residues. The germline gives CDR1 LNHDA, CDR2 SQIVND (reference sequence). Trimming at V came to 5 bases and at J to 5 bases, leaving 11 bases not matched to a gene. CDR3 sequence (DNA): TGTGCCAGTAGTCCATGGACAGGAGGTTATACTGAAGCTTTCTTT. Amino acid sequence: CASSPWTGGYTEAFF.

The CDR3 loop is CASSLELAGAPAGYTQYF. The DNA for the CDR3 is TGCGCCAGCAGCTTGGAACTAGCGGGGGCACCCGCCGGGTATACGCAGTATTTT. The genes are TRBV5-1 and TRBJ2-3, with 11 bases lining up with TRBD2. Germline V gives CDR1 SGHRS, CDR2 YFSETQ. CDR3 length: 18 residues. With V trimmed by 0 bases and J by 7 bases, 13 bases remained unmatched.

The chain employs TRBV4-1 and TRBJ2-2, with unresolved D. V was cut by 1 base and J by 0 bases, with 21 bases left in between. The germline gives CDR1 MGHRA, CDR2 YSYEKL. CDR3 length: 20 residues. The CDR3 DNA reads as TGCGCCAGCAGCCAAGGAGTCCAGAATACTGACGCCGCGAACACCGGGGAGCTGTTTTTT. It encodes CASSQGVQNTDAANTGELFF.

The V and J genes are TRBV6-1 and TRBJ2-7; no firm D call. The CDR3 consists of 15 residues. Germline assignment: CDR1 MNHNS and CDR2 SASEGT. Trimming cost V 2 bases and J 6 bases, with 17 bases left between them. CDR3 in amino acids: CASSEFYVGSGEQYF. CDR3 in DNA: TGTGCCAGCAGTGAATTCTATGTGGGGTCGGGCGAGCAGTACTTC.

This clone was counted only a few times. CDR3 in amino acids: CASSRTGVETQYF. In nucleotides, the CDR3 is TGTGCCAGCAGCCGGACAGGGGTGGAGACCCAGTACTTC. The V and J genes are TRBV7-7 and TRBJ2-5; 9 nucleotides line up with TRBD1. Trimming took 5 bases from V and 5 from J; bases not matched to a gene: 3. Germline V CDR1 and CDR2: SSHAT, FNYEAQ (reference sequence). The CDR3 sequence is 13 residues long.

V gene TRBV12-5 combines with J gene TRBJ2-1; 16 nucleotides match TRBD2. Germline CDR1 and CDR2: LGHNT and FRNRAP. The V segment lost 0 bases and the J segment 6 bases; nucleotides outside the gene matches: 17. This CDR3 is 22 amino acids long. The DNA of the CDR3 is TGTGCTAGTGGTTTGGTCCGATCGGGACTAGCGGGGGGGCTTCATGCTGGCAATGAGCAGTTCTTC. Translation gives CASGLVRSGLAGGLHAGNEQFF. Complete variable domain (other parts from reference TRBV12-5 and TRBJ2-1): DARVTQTPRHKVTEMGQEVTMRCQPILGHNTVFWYRQTMMQGLELLAYFRNRAPLDDSGMPKDRFSAEMPDATLATLKIQPSEPRDSAVYFCASGLVRSGLAGGLHAGNEQFFGPGTRLTVL.

This chain links TRBV6-6 with TRBJ1-6, with 12 bases matching TRBD1. Germline CDR1 and CDR2: MNHNY and SVGAGI (reference sequence). The CDR3 runs to 17 residues. Trimming took 5 bases from V and 6 from J; bases not matched to a gene: 8. The CDR3: CASSPRDRGLGNSPLHF. CDR3 DNA: TGTGCCAGCAGTCCCCGGGACAGGGGGCTGGGTAATTCACCCCTCCACTTT.

The CDR3 nucleotides read TGTGCCACCAGTGATGCAGGGGGGCAAGGCACCGGGGAGCTGTTTTTT. Protein: CATSDAGGQGTGELFF. The rearrangement joins TRBV24-1 to TRBJ2-2; D perhaps matches TRBD1 (7 bases). Looked up from germline, CDR1 is KGHDR and CDR2 is SFDVKD. CDR3 size: 16 residues. V lost 3 bases and J lost 4, with 14 bases in between.

The sample holds one count of this clone. The V and J genes are TRBV7-9 and TRBJ2-7, with 8 bases aligning to TRBD2. CDR1 SEHNR and CDR2 FQNEAQ come from the germline V gene (reference sequence). The CDR3 runs to 15 residues. The ends lost 4 bases at V and 3 bases at J; junction bases unmatched: 8. The CDR3 nucleotides read TGTGCCAGCAGCTCACTAGCGGAGTACAACTACGAGCAGTACTTC. It yields the protein CASSSLAEYNYEQYF. The variable domain in full, completed from reference TRBV7-9 and TRBJ2-7, reads DTGVSQNPRHKITKRGQNVTFRCDPISEHNRLYWYRQTLGQGPEFLTYFQNEAQLEKSRLLSDRFSAERPKGSFSTLEIQRTEQGDSAMYLCASSSLAEYNYEQYFGPGTRLTVT.

The rearrangement links TRBV5-1 to TRBJ1-2; D might be TRBD1 (6 bases). This CDR3 is 14 amino acids long. The germline V gene encodes CDR1 SGHRS and CDR2 YFSETQ. V was shortened by 7 bases and J by 0 bases, with 13 bases between the two germline ends. DNA for the CDR3: TGCGCCAGCGGGTCGGACAGAGCTAACTATGGCTACACCTTC. Encoded protein: CASGSDRANYGYTF.

The V call is TRBV6-4, the J call TRBJ1-6; no firm D call. This CDR3 region has 11 residues. CDR1 is MRHNA, CDR2 SNTAGT, per germline. Trimming removed 7 bases at V and 14 bases at J, with 12 bases between. The CDR3 is CASTSDFSLHF. The CDR3 DNA is TGTGCCAGCACCTCGGACTTTTCCCTCCACTTT.

This clone is a singleton in its sample. This sequence joins TRBV7-9 and TRBJ1-1, with D perhaps TRBD1 (5 bases). This CDR3 has 14 amino acids. Germline CDR1 reads SEHNR; CDR2 reads FQNEAQ (reference sequence). The V gene lost 5 bases and the J gene lost 9 bases, with 19 bases spanning the gap. The CDR3 coding sequence is TGTGCCAGCAGCCAACAGGTCCTATCGGGAAAAGCTTTCTTT. It specifies CASSQQVLSGKAFF.

The chain is built from TRBV30 and TRBJ1-2; D is undetermined. Between the trimmed V and J ends, which lost 5 bases and 7 bases, there was a span of 14 bases. Looked up from germline, CDR1 is GTSNPN and CDR2 is SVGIG (reference sequence). The CDR3 is 12 amino acids. CDR3 amino acids: CAWGLRGAGYTF. CDR3 sequence (DNA): TGTGCCTGGGGCCTCCGAGGAGCTGGCTACACCTTC.

The chain employs TRBV5-1 and TRBJ1-1; the D is unclear. Deletions cut 1 base from V and 1 base from J, with 8 bases between. Germline loops: CDR1 SGHRS, CDR2 YFSETQ. The CDR3 spans 14 residues. DNA for the CDR3: TGCGCCAGCAGCTTGTTCGGCCAGAACACTGAAGCTTTCTTT. It translates to CASSLFGQNTEAFF.

The rearrangement links TRBV5-6 to TRBJ2-1; D ambiguous. V lost 3 bases and J lost 9, with 10 bases in between. Germline CDR1 is SGHDT and CDR2 is YYEEEE. The CDR3 length is 12 residues. The CDR3 is CASSSLVIEQFF. DNA for the CDR3: TGTGCCAGCAGCTCCTTAGTTATTGAGCAGTTCTTC.

This clone occurred once. The V and J genes are TRBV9 and TRBJ2-2; perhaps TRBD1 as D (7 bases). The CDR3 runs 17 residues. Germline V gene lookup returns CDR1 SGDLS and CDR2 YYNGEE. Trimming stripped 3 bases from V and 3 bases from J, with 18 bases between. CDR3 sequence: CASSGSRSGGHTGELFF. For the CDR3, the DNA is TGTGCCAGCAGCGGTTCCCGGTCAGGGGGGCACACCGGGGAGCTGTTTTTT.

The chain is built from TRBV7-2 and TRBJ2-1; the D is unclear. There are 15 residues in the CDR3. Deletions cut 0 bases from V and 4 bases from J, with 10 bases between. Germline V gene lookup returns CDR1 SGHTA and CDR2 FQGNSA. CDR3 in amino acids: CASSLASGPYNEQFF. DNA of the CDR3: TGTGCCAGCAGCTTAGCGTCTGGGCCATACAATGAGCAGTTCTTC.

The chain combines TRBV4-2 with TRBJ2-2; TRBD2 might be the D (5 bases). The CDR3 loop spans 20 amino acids. The V end was cut by 3 bases, the J end by 2 bases, with 25 bases between. Germline lookup yields CDR1 LGHNA and CDR2 YNFKEQ. CDR3 protein: CASSHAPSLVAGTNTGELFF. The CDR3 DNA is TGTGCCAGCAGCCACGCCCCGTCATTGGTGGCGGGCACAAACACCGGGGAGCTGTTTTTT.